The next 20 T cell receptor beta chains were all read from a single sample in a study of T cell repertoires in cytomegalovirus infection. For these TCRs, the target antigens are not known. TCRdb independently ran MiXCR on the reads; one entry per CDR3 protein. The table has some 350,000 distinct CDR3 sequences, about 35% seen once. Sequenced material: cultured PBMCs, taken from culture after CMV antigen stimulation. The receptor source for this set is a human donor in good health (CMV status not recorded). Some clones in this sample may be carry-over from other donors' samples.

CDR3: CASRSAYNEQFF. The CDR3 DNA follows: TGTGCCAGCAGATCAGCGTACAATGAGCAGTTCTTC. The chain couples TRBV6-5 to TRBJ2-1; D is unclear. V was pared by 6 bases and J by 4 bases, with 7 bases between. The germline CDR1 and CDR2 sequences are MNHEY and SVGAGI. The CDR3 totals 12 residues.

This chain connects TRBV6-2 or TRBV6-3 to TRBJ2-1; weak D call: TRBD2 (5 bases). Germline V gene lookup returns CDR1 MNHEY and CDR2 SVGEGT. Trimming removed 3 bases at V and 0 bases at J, with 9 bases between. This CDR3 is built from 15 residues. CDR3 residues: CASSYQRSSYNEQFF. CDR3 bases: TGTGCCAGCAGTTATCAGCGGAGCTCCTACAATGAGCAGTTCTTC.

The sample holds a few counts of this clonotype. The chain uses TRBV7-9 and TRBJ2-1; no reliable D call. Per germline, CDR1 SEHNR and CDR2 FQNEAQ (reference sequence). The CDR3 loop spans 14 amino acids. V lost 4 bases to trimming and J lost 4 bases, with 11 bases between them. This CDR3 reads CASSSSDRYNEQFF. The CDR3 DNA reads TGTGCCAGCAGCTCCTCCGACCGATACAATGAGCAGTTCTTC. The full variable domain, with the rest looked up from reference TRBV7-9 and TRBJ2-1, is DTGVSQNPRHKITKRGQNVTFRCDPISEHNRLYWYRQTLGQGPEFLTYFQNEAQLEKSRLLSDRFSAERPKGSFSTLEIQRTEQGDSAMYLCASSSSDRYNEQFFGPGTRLTVL.

The table lists this clonotype with a few counts. The rearrangement links TRBV4-3 to TRBJ2-1; 11 bases fit TRBD2. V trimming: 2 bases; J trimming: 4 bases; junction bases outside the gene matches: 4. The germline gives CDR1 LGHNA, CDR2 YSLEER. The CDR3 is 16 amino acids. CDR3 in amino acids: CASSQKTSGDYNEQFF. CDR3 nucleotides: TGCGCCAGCAGCCAAAAGACTAGCGGGGATTACAATGAGCAGTTCTTC.

This clonotype has just a few counts. The V and J genes are TRBV19 and TRBJ1-2; 8 nucleotides agree with TRBD1. The CDR3 spans 12 residues. After removal of 5 bases from V and 8 bases from J, the junction contained 4 bases not matched to a gene. Germline V lookup: CDR1 LNHDA, CDR2 SQIVND (reference sequence). CDR3 DNA: TGTGCCAGTAGTTTCGCAGGGGGCGGCTACACCTTC. It translates to CASSFAGGGYTF.

The V and J genes are TRBV15 and TRBJ1-1; D not resolved. Germline V CDR1 and CDR2: LNHNV, YYDKDF (reference sequence). The CDR3 loop spans 15 amino acids. V was pared by 0 bases and J by 6 bases, with 14 bases between. CDR3 nucleotides: TGTGCCACCAGCAGAGATCGGGGAGGGTCGTCTGAAGCTTTCTTT. It is translated as CATSRDRGGSSEAFF.

The table lists this clonotype with a few counts. CDR3: CASSELSGIDNEQFF. The CDR3 bases are TGTGCCAGCAGTGAATTAAGCGGAATAGACAATGAGCAGTTCTTC. V usage is TRBV25-1 and J usage is TRBJ2-1, with a weak D call TRBD2 (5 bases). The CDR3 loop spans 15 amino acids. V gave up 1 base and J gave up 5 bases, with 12 bases separating them. Germline CDR1 MGHDK, CDR2 SYGVNS.

This chain joins TRBV15 and TRBJ2-1, with unresolved D. The germline V gene encodes CDR1 LNHNV and CDR2 YYDKDF (reference sequence). Trimming removed 0 bases from V and 3 bases from J, with 15 bases in between. The CDR3 sequence is 17 residues long. The CDR3: CATSRDSWRTLYNEQFF. The CDR3 bases are TGTGCCACCAGCAGAGATTCTTGGCGGACCCTCTACAATGAGCAGTTCTTC.

The V call is TRBV7-6, the J call TRBJ2-5; 10 positions match TRBD2. CDR3 length: 16 amino acids. Per germline, CDR1 SGHVS and CDR2 FNYEAQ. Germline trimming cut 2 bases from V and 4 bases from J; bases unmatched to any gene: 7. The CDR3, as DNA: TGTGCCAGCAGCTTAAAGGCTAGCGGGAGAGGAGAGACCCAGTACTTC. It is translated as CASSLKASGRGETQYF. The full variable domain, rest sourced from reference TRBV7-6 and TRBJ2-5, is GAGVSQSPRYKVTKRGQDVALRCDPISGHVSLYWYRQALGQGPEFLTYFNYEAQQDKSGLPNDRFSAERPEGSISTLTIQRTEQRDSAMYRCASSLKASGRGETQYFGPGTRLLVL.

This clonotype came up a few times. The chain uses TRBV7-2 and TRBJ2-7; 10 bases agree with TRBD1. Germline assignment: CDR1 SGHTA and CDR2 FQGNSA. This CDR3 has 16 residues. The V segment lost 5 bases and the J segment 3 bases; nucleotides outside the gene matches: 10. This chain's CDR3 is CASSGARDRGDYEQYF. For the CDR3, the DNA is TGTGCCAGCAGCGGGGCCCGGGACAGGGGTGACTACGAGCAGTACTTC.

The chain recombines TRBV4-1 with TRBJ2-1; 8 nucleotides match TRBD2. The CDR3 spans 18 residues. Germline V gives CDR1 MGHRA, CDR2 YSYEKL. Trimming cost V 0 bases and J 0 bases; bases outside gene matches: 7. This CDR3 is CASSQEGSGVSSYNEQFF. The CDR3 DNA follows: TGCGCCAGCAGCCAAGAAGGTAGCGGGGTGAGCTCCTACAATGAGCAGTTCTTC.

V usage is TRBV7-2 and J usage is TRBJ1-1; D not resolved. Germline V lookup: CDR1 SGHTA, CDR2 FQGNSA. V lost 2 bases and J lost 0, with 16 bases in between. The CDR3 runs 17 residues. The chain's CDR3 is CASSLTPLGNLNTEAFF. The CDR3 bases are TGTGCCAGCAGCTTAACCCCCTTGGGTAACCTGAACACTGAAGCTTTCTTT. The full variable domain, its missing parts supplied by reference TRBV7-2 and TRBJ1-1, is GAGVSQSPSNKVTEKGKDVELRCDPISGHTALYWYRQSLGQGLEFLIYFQGNSAPDKSGLPSDRFSAERTGGSVSTLTIQRTQQEDSAVYLCASSLTPLGNLNTEAFFGQGTRLTVV.

This clonotype has just a few counts. The chain recombines TRBV19 with TRBJ2-7, with TRBD1 matching 9 bases. Germline lookup yields CDR1 LNHDA and CDR2 SQIVND (reference sequence). This CDR3 is built from 14 residues. Trimming took 3 bases from V and 4 from J; bases not matched to a gene: 4. The CDR3 DNA reads as TGTGCCAGTAGTATCCGGACAGGGGAATACGAGCAGTACTTC. It codes for CASSIRTGEYEQYF. Based on the CDR3 plus reference TRBV19 and TRBJ2-7, the full variable domain is DGGITQSPKYLFRKEGQNVTLSCEQNLNHDAMYWYRQDPGQGLRLIYYSQIVNDFQKGDIAEGYSVSREKKESFPLTVTSAQKNPTAFYLCASSIRTGEYEQYFGPGTRLTVT.

This chain links TRBV7-6 with TRBJ2-1; D gene ambiguous. Trimming took 1 base from V and 13 from J, leaving 20 bases between them. The CDR3 has 15 amino acids. Germline loops: CDR1 SGHVS, CDR2 FNYEAQ. The CDR3 region is CASSLELGVYPEQFF. CDR3 coding DNA: TGTGCCAGCAGCTTAGAATTAGGCGTCTACCCCGAACAGTTCTTC. Combining the CDR3 with reference TRBV7-6 and TRBJ2-1 gives the whole variable domain GAGVSQSPRYKVTKRGQDVALRCDPISGHVSLYWYRQALGQGPEFLTYFNYEAQQDKSGLPNDRFSAERPEGSISTLTIQRTEQRDSAMYRCASSLELGVYPEQFFGPGTRLTVL.

This clonotype was seen at least ten times. V and J are TRBV6-1 and TRBJ2-7; weak D call: TRBD2 (6 bases). The CDR3 has 13 residues. V lost 5 bases and J lost 4, with 12 bases in between. The germline gives CDR1 MNHNS, CDR2 SASEGT. The CDR3 coding sequence is TGTGCCAGCAGTCGGGCGGAGGGATACGAGCAGTACTTC. Amino acids: CASSRAEGYEQYF.

The CDR3 here is CASSLIDYEQYF. CDR3 coding DNA: TGTGCCAGCAGCTTAATAGACTACGAGCAGTACTTC. V gene TRBV7-6 combines with J gene TRBJ2-7; D remains ambiguous. Between the trimmed V and J ends, which lost 2 bases and 3 bases, there was a span of 5 bases. The CDR3 consists of 12 residues. Germline V gives CDR1 SGHVS, CDR2 FNYEAQ. Full variable domain (outside the CDR3, taken from reference TRBV7-6 and TRBJ2-7): GAGVSQSPRYKVTKRGQDVALRCDPISGHVSLYWYRQALGQGPEFLTYFNYEAQQDKSGLPNDRFSAERPEGSISTLTIQRTEQRDSAMYRCASSLIDYEQYFGPGTRLTVT.

This clonotype was recorded at least ten times. CDR3 region: CASSSQGQGIYGYTF. In DNA form, the CDR3 reads TGTGCCAGCAGTTCACAAGGACAGGGGATCTATGGCTACACCTTC. The rearrangement uses TRBV12-3 or TRBV12-4 and TRBJ1-2, with 9 bases fitting TRBD1. The CDR3 extends over 15 amino acids. V was clipped by 4 bases and J by 4 bases; unmatched bases: 7.

The chain combines TRBV4-1 with TRBJ2-3; D remains ambiguous. V lost 3 bases to trimming and J lost 6 bases, with 19 bases between them. The CDR3 loop spans 16 amino acids. The germline CDR1 and CDR2 sequences are MGHRA and YSYEKL. CDR3 protein: CASSQSLRSPGDTQYF. CDR3 nucleotide sequence: TGCGCCAGCAGCCAGTCCTTAAGGTCGCCCGGGGATACGCAGTATTTT.

In its sample, this clonotype was seen many times. J is TRBJ2-1 and V is TRBV5-5; TRBD2 agrees at 12 bases. V lost 0 bases and J lost 8; bases outside the gene matches: 6. Germline V lookup: CDR1 SGHKS, CDR2 YYEKEE (reference sequence). The CDR3 consists of 16 residues. The CDR3 is CASSLDPSGRVYEQFF. CDR3 in DNA: TGTGCCAGCAGCTTGGACCCTAGCGGGAGGGTCTATGAGCAGTTCTTC.

V gene TRBV7-8 combines with J gene TRBJ2-2; 8 bases fit TRBD2. There are 16 residues in the CDR3. Germline V gene data show CDR1 as SGHVS and CDR2 as FQNEAQ. DNA for the CDR3: TGTTCGACAGGACCCCCTCGGGAGGGCCACACCGGGGAGCTGTTTTTT. This codes for CSTGPPREGHTGELFF.